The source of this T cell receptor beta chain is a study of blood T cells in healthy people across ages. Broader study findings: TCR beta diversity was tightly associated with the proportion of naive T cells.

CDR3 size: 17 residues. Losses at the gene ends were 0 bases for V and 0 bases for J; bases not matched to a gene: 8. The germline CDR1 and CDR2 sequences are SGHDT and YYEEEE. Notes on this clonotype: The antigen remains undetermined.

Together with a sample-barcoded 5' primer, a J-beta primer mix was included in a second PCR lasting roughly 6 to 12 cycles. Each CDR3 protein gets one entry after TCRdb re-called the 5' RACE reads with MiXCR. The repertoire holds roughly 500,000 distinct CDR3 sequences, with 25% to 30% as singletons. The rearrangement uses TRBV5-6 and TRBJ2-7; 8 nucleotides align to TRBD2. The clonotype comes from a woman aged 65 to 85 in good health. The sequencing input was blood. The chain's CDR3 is CASSLVVAGHLSYEQYF. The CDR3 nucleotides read TGTGCCAGCAGCTTGGTGGTAGCGGGACACCTCTCCTACGAGCAGTACTTC. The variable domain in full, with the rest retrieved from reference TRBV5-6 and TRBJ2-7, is DAGVTQSPTHLIKTRGQQVTLRCSPKSGHDTVSWYQQALGQGPQFIFQYYEEEERQRGNFPDRFSGHQFPNYSSELNVNALLLGDSALYLCASSLVVAGHLSYEQYFGPGTRLTVT.